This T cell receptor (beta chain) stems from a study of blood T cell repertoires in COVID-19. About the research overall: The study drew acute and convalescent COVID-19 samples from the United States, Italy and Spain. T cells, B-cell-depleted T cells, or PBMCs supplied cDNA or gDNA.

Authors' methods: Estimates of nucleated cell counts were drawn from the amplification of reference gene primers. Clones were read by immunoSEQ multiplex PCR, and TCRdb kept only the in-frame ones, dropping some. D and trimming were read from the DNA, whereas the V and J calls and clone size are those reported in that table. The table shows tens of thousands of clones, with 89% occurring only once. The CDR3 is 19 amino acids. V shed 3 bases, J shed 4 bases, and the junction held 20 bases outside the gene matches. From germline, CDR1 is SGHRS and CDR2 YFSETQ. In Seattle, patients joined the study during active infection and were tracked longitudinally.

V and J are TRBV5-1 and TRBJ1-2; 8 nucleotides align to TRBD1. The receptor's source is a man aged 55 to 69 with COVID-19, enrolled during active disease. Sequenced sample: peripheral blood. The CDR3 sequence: CASSSGQGLLSDMAYGYTF. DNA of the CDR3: TGCGCCAGCAGCTCCGGACAGGGCCTCCTGAGTGACATGGCCTATGGCTACACCTTC.